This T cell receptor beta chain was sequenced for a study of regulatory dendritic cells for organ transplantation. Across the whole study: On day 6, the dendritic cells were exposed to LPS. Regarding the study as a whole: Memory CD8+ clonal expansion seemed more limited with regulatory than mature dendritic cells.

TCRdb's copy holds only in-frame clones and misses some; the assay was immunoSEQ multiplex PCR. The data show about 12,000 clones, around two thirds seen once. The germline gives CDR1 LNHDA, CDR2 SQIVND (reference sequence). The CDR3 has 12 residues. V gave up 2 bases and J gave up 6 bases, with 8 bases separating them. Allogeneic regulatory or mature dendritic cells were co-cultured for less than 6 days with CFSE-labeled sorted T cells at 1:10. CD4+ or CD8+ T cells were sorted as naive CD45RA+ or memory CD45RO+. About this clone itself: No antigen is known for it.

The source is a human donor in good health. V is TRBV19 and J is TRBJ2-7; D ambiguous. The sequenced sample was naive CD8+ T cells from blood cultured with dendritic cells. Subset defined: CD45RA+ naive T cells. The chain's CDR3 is CASSILGREQYF. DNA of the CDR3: TGTGCCAGTAGTATACTTGGCCGCGAGCAGTACTTC.